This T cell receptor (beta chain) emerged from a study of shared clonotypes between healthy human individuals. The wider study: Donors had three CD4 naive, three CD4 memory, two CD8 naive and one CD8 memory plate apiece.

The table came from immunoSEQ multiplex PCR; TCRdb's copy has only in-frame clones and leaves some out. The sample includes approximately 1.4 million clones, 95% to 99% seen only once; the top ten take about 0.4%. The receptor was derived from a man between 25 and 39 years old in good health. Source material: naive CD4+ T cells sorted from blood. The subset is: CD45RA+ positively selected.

CDR3 DNA: TGTGCCAGCAGGCCTTTAGCGGGAGCCGGCACAGATACGCAGTATTTT. This codes for CASRPLAGAGTDTQYF. The chain joins TRBV7-9 to TRBJ2-3; TRBD2 matches at 9 bases. J gave up 1 base and V 6 bases, and 8 bases lay outside the gene matches. This CDR3 has 16 amino acids. Germline values: CDR1 SEHNR, CDR2 FQNEAQ (reference sequence).